The entry below describes one T cell receptor beta chain. Its antigen is still unknown. These data come from a study of CXCR3-negative and CXCR3-positive naive CD8 T cells. Every CD8+ T cell subset underwent triplicate sorting at some 280,000 cells apiece. Naive CD8+ T cells displayed a CD45RO-CCR7+CD27+CD95- phenotype. This CDR3 is built from 13 residues. Germline lookup yields CDR1 SQVTM and CDR2 ANQGSEA. The study made its TRB cDNA libraries by 5' RACE, adding UMI labels. TCRdb reprocessed the 5' RACE reads and reports one entry per CDR3 protein, with no DNA. Its listing shows 100,000 to 150,000 distinct CDR3 sequences. The study's findings and limits: Naive cells, whether CXCR3-negative or CXCR3-positive, had similar TRBV-TRBJ usage, while memory cells differed. Each naive subset displayed comparably high diversity, whereas memory CD8+ cells displayed much lower diversity.

What was sequenced was naive CXCR3- CD8+ T cells from blood. Specified subset: CD45RO-CCR7+CD27+CD95- naive CD8+ T cells lacking CXCR3 (TNR3-). The origin of this receptor is a human donor in good health. Some clones in this sample may be carry-over from other donors' samples. The gene calls are TRBV29-1 and TRBJ2-7; TCRdb gives TRBD1 as the D gene, but with no DNA this cannot be confirmed. CDR3 residues: CSVETGATYEQYF.